This TCR beta chain was sequenced in a study of CD8+ T cells in alopecia areata. Study background: C3H/HeJ graft donors with spontaneous alopecia, aged roughly 6-12 months, supplied skin that was transplanted onto female C3H/HeJ mice aged 7-10 weeks.

A panel of CD4, CD8alpha, NKG2D, NKG2ACE and other markers served to sort pooled cutaneous lymph node cells. This clone was counted only a few times. Gene names are mouse gene names. The CDR3 goes on 4 residues after the read ends, and that part is filled in from the germline J gene. The germline V gene encodes CDR1 NSHNY and CDR2 SYGAGN. With V trimmed by 4 bases and J by 0 bases, 4 bases remained unmatched. The CDR3 totals 15 residues. The sequencing template was cDNA reverse transcribed from extracted RNA. Assay: immunoSEQ multiplex PCR; the TCRdb copy retains only in-frame clones and omits some. The data list about 270,000 clones, none observed once; less than 1.5% falls to the top ten.

The chain recombines TRBV13-1 with TRBJ2-1, with TRBD2 matching over 7 bases. Specimen: CD4+ T cells sorted from a lymph node. This receptor was taken from a C3H/HeJ mouse with alopecia areata. The strain's MHC: H2-k. The part of the CDR3 DNA that was read is TGTGCCAGCAGTCTCCTGGGGGATAACTATGCT. This sequence encodes CASSLLGDNYA. The full CDR3 sequence reads CASSLLGDNYAEQFF.